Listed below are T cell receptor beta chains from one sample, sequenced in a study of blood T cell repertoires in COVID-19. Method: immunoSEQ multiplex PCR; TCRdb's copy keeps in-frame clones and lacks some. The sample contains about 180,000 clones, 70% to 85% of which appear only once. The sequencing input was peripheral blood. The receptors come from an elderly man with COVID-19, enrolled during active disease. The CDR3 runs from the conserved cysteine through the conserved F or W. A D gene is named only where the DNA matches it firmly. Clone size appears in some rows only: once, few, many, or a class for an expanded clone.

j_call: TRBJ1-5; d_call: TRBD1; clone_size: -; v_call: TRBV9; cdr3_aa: CASSSEGAGNQPQHF; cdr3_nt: TGTGCCAGCAGCTCAGAGGGGGCCGGCAATCAGCCCCAGCATTTT
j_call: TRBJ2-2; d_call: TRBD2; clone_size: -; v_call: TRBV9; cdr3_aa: CASSVGLAGNTGELFF; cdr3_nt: TGTGCCAGCAGCGTAGGCCTAGCGGGGAACACCGGGGAGCTGTTTTTT
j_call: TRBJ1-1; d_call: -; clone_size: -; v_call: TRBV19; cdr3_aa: CASSPSAGVNTEAFF; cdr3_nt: TGTGCCAGTAGTCCAAGTGCGGGGGTGAACACTGAAGCTTTCTTT
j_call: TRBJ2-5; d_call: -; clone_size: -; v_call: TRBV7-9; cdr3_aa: CASSLELAETQYF; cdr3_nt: TGTGCCAGCAGCTTAGAGCTAGCGGAGACCCAGTACTTC
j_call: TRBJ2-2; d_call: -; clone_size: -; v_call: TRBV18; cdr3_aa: CASSPQGNTGELFF; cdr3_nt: TGTGCCAGCTCACCGCAGGGGAACACCGGGGAGCTGTTTTTT
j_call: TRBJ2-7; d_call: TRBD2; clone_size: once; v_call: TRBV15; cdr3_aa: CATSRGGGSYEQYF; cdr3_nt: TGTGCCACCAGCAGAGGGGGGGGTTCCTACGAGCAGTACTTC
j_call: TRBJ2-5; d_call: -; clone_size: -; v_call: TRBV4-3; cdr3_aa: CASSQAAGVEETQYF; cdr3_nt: TGCGCCAGCAGCCAAGCCGCAGGGGTCGAGGAGACCCAGTACTTC
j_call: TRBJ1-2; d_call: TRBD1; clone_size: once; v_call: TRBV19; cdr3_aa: CASSIRGTGGRISGYTF; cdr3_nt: TGTGCCAGTAGTATACGGGGGACAGGGGGCCGGATAAGTGGCTACACCTTC
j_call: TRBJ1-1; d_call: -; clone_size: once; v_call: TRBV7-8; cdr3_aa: CASSKVQGRNTEAFF; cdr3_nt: TGTGCCAGCAGCAAAGTTCAGGGGCGGAACACTGAAGCTTTCTTT
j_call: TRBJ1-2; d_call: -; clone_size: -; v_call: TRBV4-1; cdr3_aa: CASSPRQNYGYTF; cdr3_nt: TGCGCCAGCAGCCCCAGACAGAACTATGGCTACACCTTC
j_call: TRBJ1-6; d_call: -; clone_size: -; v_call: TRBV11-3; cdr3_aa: CASSRAGVNSPLHF; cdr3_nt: TGTGCCAGCAGCCGGGCAGGGGTAAATTCACCCCTCCACTTT
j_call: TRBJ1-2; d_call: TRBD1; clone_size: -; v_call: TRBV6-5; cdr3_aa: CASSSGQGDYGYTF; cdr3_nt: TGTGCCAGCAGCTCGGGACAGGGCGACTATGGCTACACCTTC
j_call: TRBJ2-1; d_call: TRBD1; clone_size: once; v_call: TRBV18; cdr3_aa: CASSTGQGAGNEQFF; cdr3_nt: TGTGCCAGCTCCACGGGCCAGGGGGCTGGGAATGAGCAGTTCTTC
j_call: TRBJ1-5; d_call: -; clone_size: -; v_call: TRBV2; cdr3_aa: CASNLDSGHQPQHF; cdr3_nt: TGTGCCAGCAACCTGGACTCCGGACATCAGCCCCAGCATTTT
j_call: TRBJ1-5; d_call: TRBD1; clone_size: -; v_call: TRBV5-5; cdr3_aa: CASSFGQATAQHF; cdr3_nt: TGTGCCAGCAGCTTCGGACAGGCGACGGCCCAGCATTTT
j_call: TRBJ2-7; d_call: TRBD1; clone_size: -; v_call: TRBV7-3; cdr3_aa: CASSSQPGQGREQYF; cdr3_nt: TGTGCCAGCAGCTCACAGCCGGGACAGGGGCGCGAGCAGTACTTC
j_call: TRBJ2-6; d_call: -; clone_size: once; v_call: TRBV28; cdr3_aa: CASSGSGANVLTF; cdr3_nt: TGTGCCAGCTCAGGGTCGGGGGCCAACGTCCTGACTTTC
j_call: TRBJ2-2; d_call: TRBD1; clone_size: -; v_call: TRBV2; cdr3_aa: CASGTGQGFTGELFF; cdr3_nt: TGTGCCAGCGGGACGGGACAGGGGTTCACCGGGGAGCTGTTTTTT
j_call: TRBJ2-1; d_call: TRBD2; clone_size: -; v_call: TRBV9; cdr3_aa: CASSRTESGGPDNEQFF; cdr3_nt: TGTGCCAGCAGCCGTACGGAAAGCGGGGGGCCCGACAATGAGCAGTTCTTC
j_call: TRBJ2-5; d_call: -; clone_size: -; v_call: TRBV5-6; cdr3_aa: CASSTRRGVQETQYF; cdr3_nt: TGTGCCAGCAGCACGCGGCGGGGCGTACAAGAGACCCAGTACTTC
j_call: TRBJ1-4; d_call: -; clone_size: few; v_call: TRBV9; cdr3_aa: CASSPDFATNEKLFF; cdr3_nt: TGTGCCAGCAGCCCCGACTTTGCAACTAATGAAAAACTGTTTTTT
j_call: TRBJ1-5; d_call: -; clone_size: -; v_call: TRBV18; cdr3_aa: CASSPSEDQPQHF; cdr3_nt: TGTGCCAGCTCACCCAGCGAGGATCAGCCCCAGCATTTT
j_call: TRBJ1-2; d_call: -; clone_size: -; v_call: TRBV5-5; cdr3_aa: CASSLVGGSYTF; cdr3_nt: TGTGCCAGCAGCTTGGTAGGCGGTAGCTACACCTTC
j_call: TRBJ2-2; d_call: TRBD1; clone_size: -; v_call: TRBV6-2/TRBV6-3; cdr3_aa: CASSFLQGAGELFF; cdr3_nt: TGTGCCAGCAGTTTCCTACAGGGGGCCGGGGAGCTGTTTTTT
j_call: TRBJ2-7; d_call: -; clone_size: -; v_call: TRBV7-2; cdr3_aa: CASSPDSLSYEQYF; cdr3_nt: TGTGCCAGCAGCCCCGACAGTTTGTCCTACGAGCAGTACTTC
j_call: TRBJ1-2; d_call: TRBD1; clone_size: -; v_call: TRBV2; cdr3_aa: CATTVGQGAGGYTF; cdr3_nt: TGTGCCACCACCGTCGGACAGGGGGCCGGTGGCTACACCTTC
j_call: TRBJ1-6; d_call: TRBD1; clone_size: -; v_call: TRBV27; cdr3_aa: CASSSPGQGASPLHF; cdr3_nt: TGTGCCAGCAGTTCACCGGGACAGGGGGCTTCACCCCTCCACTTT
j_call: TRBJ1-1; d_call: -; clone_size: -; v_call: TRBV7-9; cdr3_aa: CASRQRLGTEAFF; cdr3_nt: TGTGCCAGCAGGCAGCGGCTGGGAACTGAAGCTTTCTTT
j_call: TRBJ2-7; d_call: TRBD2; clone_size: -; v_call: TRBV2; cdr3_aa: CASRLAGPGRYF; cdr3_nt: TGTGCCAGCAGACTAGCGGGGCCGGGTCGGTACTTC
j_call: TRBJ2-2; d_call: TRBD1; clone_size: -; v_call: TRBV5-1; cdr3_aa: CASSGNRGTGELFF; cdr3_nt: TGCGCCAGCAGCGGCAACAGGGGTACCGGGGAGCTGTTTTTT
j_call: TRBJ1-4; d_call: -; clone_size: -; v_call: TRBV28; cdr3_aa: CASSLGREGTNEKLFF; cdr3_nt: TGTGCCAGCAGTTTAGGCAGGGAAGGAACTAATGAAAAACTGTTTTTT
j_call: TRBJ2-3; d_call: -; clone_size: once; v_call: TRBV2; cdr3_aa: CASCFGGDSTDTQYF; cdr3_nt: TGTGCCAGCTGCTTCGGCGGGGATAGCACAGATACGCAGTATTTT
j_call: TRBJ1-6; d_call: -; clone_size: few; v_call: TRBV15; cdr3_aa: CATSSPGRSRSYNSPLHF; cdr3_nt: TGTGCCACCAGCTCCCCGGGGAGGAGCCGCTCCTATAATTCACCCCTCCACTTT
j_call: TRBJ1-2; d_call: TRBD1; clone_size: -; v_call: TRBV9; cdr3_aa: CASSVVGGSYGYTF; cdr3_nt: TGTGCCAGCAGCGTAGTAGGGGGCAGCTATGGCTACACCTTC
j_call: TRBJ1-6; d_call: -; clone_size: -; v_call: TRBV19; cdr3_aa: CASSMEGSYNSPLHF; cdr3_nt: TGTGCCAGTAGTATGGAGGGGTCCTATAATTCACCCCTCCACTTT
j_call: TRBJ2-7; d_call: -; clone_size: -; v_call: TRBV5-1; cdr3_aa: CASSFDSAYEQYF; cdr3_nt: TGCGCCAGCAGCTTTGACTCTGCCTACGAGCAGTACTTC
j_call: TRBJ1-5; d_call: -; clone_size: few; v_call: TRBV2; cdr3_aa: CASTVEGGQPQHF; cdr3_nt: TGTGCCAGCACGGTCGAGGGGGGGCAGCCCCAGCATTTT
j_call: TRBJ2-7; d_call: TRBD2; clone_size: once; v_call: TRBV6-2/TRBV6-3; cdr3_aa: CASSYSSGGPYEQYF; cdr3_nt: TGTGCCAGCAGTTACTCTTCGGGGGGGCCATACGAGCAGTACTTC
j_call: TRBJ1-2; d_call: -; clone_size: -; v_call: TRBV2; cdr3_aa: CASRQGPSYGYTF; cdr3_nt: TGTGCCAGCAGACAGGGACCGAGCTATGGCTACACCTTC
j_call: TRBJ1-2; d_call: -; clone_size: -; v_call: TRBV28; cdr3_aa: CASSLPAVYGYTF; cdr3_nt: TGTGCCAGCAGTTTGCCGGCGGTCTATGGCTACACCTTC
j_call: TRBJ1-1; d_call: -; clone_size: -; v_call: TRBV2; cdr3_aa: CASSVGQTTEAFF; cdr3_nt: TGTGCCAGCAGTGTTGGACAGACAACTGAAGCTTTCTTT
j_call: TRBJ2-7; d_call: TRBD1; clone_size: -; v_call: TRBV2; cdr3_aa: CAIRAAGGRYEQYF; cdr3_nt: TGTGCAATCCGGGCGGCAGGGGGCCGTTACGAGCAGTACTTC
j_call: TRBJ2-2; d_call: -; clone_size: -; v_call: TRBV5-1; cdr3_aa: CASSFQQGPTGELFF; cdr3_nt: TGCGCCAGCAGCTTTCAACAGGGCCCCACCGGGGAGCTGTTTTTT
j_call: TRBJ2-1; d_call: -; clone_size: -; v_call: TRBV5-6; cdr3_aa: CASSDDGKLEGNEQFF; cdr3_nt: TGTGCCAGCAGCGACGACGGTAAACTTGAGGGAAATGAGCAGTTCTTC
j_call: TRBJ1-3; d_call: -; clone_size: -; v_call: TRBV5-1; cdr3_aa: CASGRQPGGGGNTIYF; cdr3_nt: TGCGCCAGCGGACGACAACCCGGGGGAGGTGGAAACACCATATATTTT